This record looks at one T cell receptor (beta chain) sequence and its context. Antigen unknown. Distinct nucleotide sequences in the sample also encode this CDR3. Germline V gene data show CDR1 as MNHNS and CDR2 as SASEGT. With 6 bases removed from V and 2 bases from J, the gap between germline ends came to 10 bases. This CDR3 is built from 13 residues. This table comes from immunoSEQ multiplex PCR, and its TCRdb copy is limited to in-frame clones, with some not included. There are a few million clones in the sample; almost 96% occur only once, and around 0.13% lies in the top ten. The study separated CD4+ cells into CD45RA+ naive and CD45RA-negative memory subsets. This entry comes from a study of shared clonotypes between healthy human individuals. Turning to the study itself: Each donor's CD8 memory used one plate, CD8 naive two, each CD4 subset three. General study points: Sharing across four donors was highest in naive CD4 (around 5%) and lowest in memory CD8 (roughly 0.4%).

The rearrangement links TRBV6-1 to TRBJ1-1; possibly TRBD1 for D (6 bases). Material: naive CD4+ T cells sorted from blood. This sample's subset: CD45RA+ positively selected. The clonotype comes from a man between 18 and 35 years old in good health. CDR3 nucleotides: TGTGCCAGCAGAATGACAGGTAACACTGAAGCTTTCTTT. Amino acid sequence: CASRMTGNTEAFF.